What follows is one T cell receptor beta chain and its context. This sample is part of a study of blood T cell repertoires in COVID-19. In the original processing: Amplification of reference gene primers provided the estimated nucleated cell counts. TCRdb's copy holds only in-frame clones and misses some; the assay was immunoSEQ multiplex PCR. The DNA was the basis for D and trimming; V, J and clone size are from that table. The table has 25,000 to 30,000 clones, 88% seen once. The CDR3 contains 17 residues. Germline CDR1 reads SGHKS; CDR2 reads YYEKEE (reference sequence). V was clipped by 0 bases and J by 4 bases; unmatched bases: 11.

This receptor was taken from a human donor in a cohort sampled during active COVID-19. What was sequenced was peripheral blood. The rearrangement uses TRBV5-5 and TRBJ2-5; TRBD2 aligns across 8 bases. The CDR3 DNA sequence: TGTGCCAGCAGCTTGGGGCATGGCGGGGGGAGTGGAGAGACCCAGTACTTC. As protein: CASSLGHGGGSGETQYF. The entire variable domain, with the rest obtained from reference TRBV5-5 and TRBJ2-5, is as follows: DAGVTQSPTHLIKTRGQQVTLRCSPISGHKSVSWYQQVLGQGPQFIFQYYEKEERGRGNFPDRFSARQFPNYSSELNVNALLLGDSALYLCASSLGHGGGSGETQYFGPGTRLLVL.